Presented here are 7 T cell receptor beta chains from one specimen sequenced in a study of HIV-infected patients and healthy controls. MiXCR, run by TCRdb on the 5' RACE reads, gives a single entry per CDR3 protein. The sample shows about 64,000 distinct CDR3 sequences, roughly 19% of them seen only once. Source material: CD4+ T cells from blood. The source of these receptors is a human donor in good health.

This clonotype was found a few times. This chain uses TRBV19 with TRBJ1-5; 10 bases fit TRBD1. Germline V CDR1 and CDR2: LNHDA, SQIVND (reference sequence). The CDR3 has 16 amino acids. Unmatched junction bases numbered 7, after V lost 5 bases and J lost 3 bases. CDR3 coding DNA: TGTGCCAGTAGTTCGGGACAGGGGCATTTCAATCAGCCCCAGCATTTT. Translating gives CASSSGQGHFNQPQHF.

This clonotype was recorded at least ten times. The chain has TRBV12-3 or TRBV12-4 and TRBJ1-1; 8 bases are shared with TRBD1. This CDR3 is 13 amino acids long. The junction had 5 bases not matched to a gene; V was cut back by 6 bases and J by 5 bases. The CDR3 region is CASRGQGGTEAFF. Here the CDR3 DNA reads TGTGCCAGCAGAGGACAGGGTGGAACTGAAGCTTTCTTT.

This chain uses TRBV29-1 with TRBJ1-4; the match to TRBD1 covers 12 bases. Trimming took 6 bases from V and 3 from J; bases not matched to a gene: 5. Looked up from germline, CDR1 is SQVTM and CDR2 is ANQGSEA. This CDR3 comprises 15 residues. CDR3 protein: CSVAGQGASNEKLFF. The CDR3 DNA reads as TGCAGCGTCGCGGGACAGGGGGCCTCTAATGAAAAACTGTTTTTT.

The chain employs TRBV6-6 and TRBJ1-1; 10 nucleotides match TRBD1. The junction had 6 bases not matched to a gene; V was cut back by 6 bases and J by 5 bases. The CDR3 is 14 amino acids. Germline CDR1 is MNHNY and CDR2 is SVGAGI (reference sequence). The CDR3 loop reads CASRDRGQGTEAFF. The CDR3, as DNA: TGTGCCAGCAGAGACAGGGGGCAGGGGACTGAAGCTTTCTTT.

V is TRBV12-3 or TRBV12-4 and J is TRBJ1-5; D unresolved. This CDR3 region has 15 residues. V lost 0 bases to trimming and J lost 3 bases, with 9 bases between them. CDR3: CASSLAQAANQPQHF. In nucleotides, the CDR3 is TGTGCCAGCAGTTTAGCGCAGGCAGCCAATCAGCCCCAGCATTTT.

This clonotype was counted a few times. V usage is TRBV30 and J usage is TRBJ1-3; D call uncertain. Germline values: CDR1 GTSNPN, CDR2 SVGIG (reference sequence). V shed 4 bases and J shed 0 bases, with 10 bases lying between them. CDR3 size: 14 residues. DNA for the CDR3: TGTGCCTGGACCCTAGGATACTCTGGAAACACCATATATTTT. Encoded protein: CAWTLGYSGNTIYF.

This clonotype was detected ten times or more. The J gene is TRBJ2-7, the V gene TRBV29-1, with 7 nucleotides matching TRBD1. V lost 7 bases and J lost 0; bases outside the gene matches: 9. Germline lookup yields CDR1 SQVTM and CDR2 ANQGSEA. The CDR3 sequence is 14 residues long. This CDR3 reads CSGASGGSSYEQYF. The DNA for the CDR3 is TGCAGCGGAGCCTCAGGGGGTAGCTCCTACGAGCAGTACTTC.